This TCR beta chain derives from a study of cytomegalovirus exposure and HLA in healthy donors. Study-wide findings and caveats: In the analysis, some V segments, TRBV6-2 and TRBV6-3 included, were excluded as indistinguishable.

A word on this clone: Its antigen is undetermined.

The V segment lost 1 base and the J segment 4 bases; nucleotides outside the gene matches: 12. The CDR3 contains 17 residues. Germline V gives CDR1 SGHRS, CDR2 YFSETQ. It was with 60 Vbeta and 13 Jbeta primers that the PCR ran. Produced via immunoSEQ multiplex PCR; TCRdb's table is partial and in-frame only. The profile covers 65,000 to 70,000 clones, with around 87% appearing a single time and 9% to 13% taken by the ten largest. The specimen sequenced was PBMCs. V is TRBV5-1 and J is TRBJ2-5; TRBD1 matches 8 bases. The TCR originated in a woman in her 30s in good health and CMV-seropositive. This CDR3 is CASSLLRAGGMLETQYF. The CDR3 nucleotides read TGCGCCAGCAGCTTGCTTAGGGCAGGGGGCATGTTAGAGACCCAGTACTTC.